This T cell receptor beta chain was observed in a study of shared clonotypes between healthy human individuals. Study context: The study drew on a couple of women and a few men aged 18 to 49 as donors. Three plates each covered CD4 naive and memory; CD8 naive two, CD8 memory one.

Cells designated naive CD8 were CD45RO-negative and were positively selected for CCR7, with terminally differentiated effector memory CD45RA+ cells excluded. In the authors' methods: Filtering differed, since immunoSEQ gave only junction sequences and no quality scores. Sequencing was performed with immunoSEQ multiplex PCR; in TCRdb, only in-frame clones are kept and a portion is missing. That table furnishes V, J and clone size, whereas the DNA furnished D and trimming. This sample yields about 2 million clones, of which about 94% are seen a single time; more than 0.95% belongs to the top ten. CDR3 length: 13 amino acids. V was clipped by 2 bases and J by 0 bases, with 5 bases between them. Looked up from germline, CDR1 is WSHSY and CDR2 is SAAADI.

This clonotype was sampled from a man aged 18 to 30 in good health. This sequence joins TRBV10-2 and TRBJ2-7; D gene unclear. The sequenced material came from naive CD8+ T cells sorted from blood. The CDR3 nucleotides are TGCGCCAGCAGTGAGGGTTTCTCCTACGAGCAGTACTTC. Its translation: CASSEGFSYEQYF.